This T cell receptor beta chain was documented in a study of blood T cells in healthy people across ages. Study-wide findings and caveats: Lack of knowledge of donor CMV status possibly confounded expanded clonotype changes. When set beside aged donors, long-lived donors presented more naive CD4+ cells and higher diversity.

Each sample yielded at least 6 micrograms of PBMC total RNA. Comment on this clonotype: Its antigen remains unidentified.

Alongside a J-beta primer mix, a sample-barcoded 5' primer served in a second PCR lasting about 7 to 12 cycles. A template-switch adaptor with 12 random nucleotides tagged each cDNA molecule. TCRdb re-derived calls from the 5' RACE reads in MiXCR, one entry per CDR3 protein. The sample has around 800,000 distinct CDR3 sequences; roughly 50% are singletons. This CDR3 has 12 amino acids. V shed 4 bases and J shed 7 bases, with 10 bases lying between them. This TCR derives from a man aged 80 or over in good health. V gene TRBV12-3 or TRBV12-4 combines with J gene TRBJ2-5; D is unresolved. The sequencing input was blood. The CDR3 DNA sequence: TGTGCCAGCAGTTCGGACGGACGGACCCAGTACTTC. It specifies CASSSDGRTQYF.